A selection of T cell receptor beta chains follows, all from one sample in a study of T cell responses to AZD1222 COVID-19 vaccine. TCRdb keeps only in-frame clones here, not all; method: immunoSEQ multiplex PCR. The table has fewer than 85,000 clones, about 90% seen once. The sequenced sample was peripheral blood, obtained 28 days after the second AZD1222 dose. Receptor source: an adult who received the AZD1222 COVID-19 vaccine. Each CDR3 is given with its conserved first and last residue. D genes are given only for firm matches.

v_gene	d_gene	j_gene	CDR3aa
TRBV19	NA	TRBJ2-1	CASSIGNQNNEQFF
TRBV7-3	TRBD2	TRBJ2-2	CASSSQAGLNTGELFF
TRBV18	TRBD1	TRBJ2-7	CASSPTAGTGLDEQYF
TRBV11-2	NA	TRBJ2-7	CASSLDPQRYEQYF
TRBV2	NA	TRBJ2-2	CASSQMDGELFF
TRBV30	TRBD1	TRBJ1-5	CAWSWTGGNQPQHF
TRBV5-1	NA	TRBJ1-2	CASSLVVDGHYGYTF
TRBV7-7	NA	TRBJ2-5	CASSLATGAGSETQYF
TRBV6-1	TRBD2	TRBJ2-1	CASSEKVASGTSYNEQFF
TRBV7-8	NA	TRBJ1-1	CASGGVVNTEAFF
TRBV27	NA	TRBJ1-2	CASSSGGLSNYGYTF
TRBV7-9	NA	TRBJ2-3	CASSLDPTDTQYF
TRBV19	NA	TRBJ2-7	CASSADSYEQYF
TRBV30	NA	TRBJ1-6	CACRLNNSPLHF
TRBV7-3	NA	TRBJ2-1	CASSLGGGEQFF
TRBV7-3	TRBD1	TRBJ2-1	CASSSTGTDYNEQFF
TRBV12-3/TRBV12-4	NA	TRBJ1-1	CASSRGAEAFF
TRBV21-1	NA	TRBJ2-2	CASSKDEGSPNTGELFF
TRBV18	TRBD2	TRBJ2-3	CASSPPGRLAGVDTQYF
TRBV11-2	NA	TRBJ1-5	CASRQTGLSNQPQHF
TRBV7-2	TRBD2	TRBJ2-2	CASSFGAGAITGELFF
TRBV6-4	TRBD1	TRBJ1-2	CASSEQGSSNYGYTF
TRBV7-6	TRBD2	TRBJ2-1	CASSLTSWNVYNEQFF
TRBV12-5	NA	TRBJ1-2	CASGLNPSPSGLHYGYTF
TRBV29-1	NA	TRBJ1-1	CSVQGSDTEAFF
TRBV10-2	NA	TRBJ2-1	CASSPSGEQFF
TRBV29-1	NA	TRBJ1-1	CSVGGELMNTEAFF
TRBV10-3	TRBD1	TRBJ1-1	CAISRQGENTEAFF
TRBV15	NA	TRBJ2-7	CATSRDLFGEAYEQYF
TRBV5-1	NA	TRBJ2-1	CASTESGNYNEQFF
TRBV7-2	NA	TRBJ1-1	CASSLAENTEAFF
TRBV7-8	TRBD1	TRBJ1-2	CASSLVGTGSYGYTF
TRBV28	NA	TRBJ1-5	CASGLDSNQPQHF
TRBV7-2	TRBD2	TRBJ2-1	CASSPQLAGVTDEQFF
TRBV5-4	TRBD1	TRBJ2-1	CASSFGSRGIHEQFF
TRBV7-6	NA	TRBJ1-2	CASSLDNTGRYGYTF
TRBV9	NA	TRBJ1-2	CASSVLRGELDGYTF
TRBV5-1	TRBD2	TRBJ2-3	CASSLVLAGETDTQYF
TRBV12-3/TRBV12-4	TRBD2	TRBJ2-1	CASSLRERNEQFF
TRBV15	TRBD1	TRBJ2-3	CATSRTQGLASTDTQYF
TRBV6-5	TRBD1	TRBJ1-3	CASRRDRWGNTIYF
TRBV11-2	NA	TRBJ2-1	CASSFFAGPVNEQFF
TRBV9	NA	TRBJ1-1	CASSGWQTEAFF
TRBV18	TRBD1	TRBJ2-5	CASSHKRTGGAGETQYF
TRBV19	TRBD2	TRBJ2-1	CASSIASGSRNEQFF
TRBV7-9	TRBD1	TRBJ1-4	CASSQGQGSEKLFF
TRBV2	NA	TRBJ1-6	CASSGGRVRSRSPLHF
TRBV19	NA	TRBJ1-1	CASSPRKNTEAFF
TRBV7-8	TRBD2	TRBJ2-2	CASSLVGGSGIGELFF
TRBV11-3	TRBD1	TRBJ1-1	CASSPRTGDEAFF
TRBV2	NA	TRBJ2-7	CASRDRYISYEQYF
TRBV6-5	TRBD2	TRBJ2-7	CASSPGSGGSYEQYF
TRBV11-2	NA	TRBJ2-5	CASSLGHTSGRGVETQYF
TRBV6-5	TRBD1	TRBJ1-1	CASSYSQGLNTEAFF
TRBV6-2/TRBV6-3	NA	TRBJ1-4	CASSASHRATNEKLFF